This T cell receptor beta chain is drawn from a study of regulatory T cells in long-lasting Graves disease. Study observations and caveats: Segments TRBV28, TRBJ1-2 and TRBJ2-5 showed preferential usage in persistent disease.

Time point indicated: newly diagnosed GD, antithyroid drugs for less than 3 months. RNA extracted from PBMCs served as the sequencing template. Combining iRepertoire HTBI primers with Arm-PCR of CDR3 regions, the authors built TCR beta libraries. TCRdb fed the multiplex PCR reads into MiXCR, producing one record per CDR3 protein. The table shows 400,000 to 550,000 distinct CDR3 sequences, with approximately 16% occurring only once. This CDR3 has 16 residues. Germline trimming cut 5 bases from V and 5 bases from J; bases unmatched to any gene: 15. The germline CDR1 and CDR2 sequences are SQVTM and ANQGSEA. This clonotype was recorded at least ten times. Its antigen is currently unknown. The sample was also reused in another study, on T cells in Graves' hyperthyroidism and ophthalmopathy. As that report states: Pregnant or lactating patients were excluded, as were those with uncontrolled infection or other autoimmune disease. Diagnosis relied on clinical symptoms, serum thyroxine and TRAb, thyroid ultrasound and orbital computed tomography. Researchers ran a first-round RT-PCR on the TCR CDR3 using the HTBI primer set.

The clonotype comes from a woman in her 30s with Graves disease. V gene TRBV29-1 combines with J gene TRBJ1-2; TRBD1 aligns across 9 bases. The sample in question was peripheral blood mononuclear cells (PBMCs), obtained at new diagnosis, from a patient treated with antithyroid drugs. This CDR3 is CSVYQQGAELNYGYTF. The CDR3 nucleotides read TGCAGCGTTTACCAACAGGGGGCGGAATTAAATTATGGCTACACCTTC.